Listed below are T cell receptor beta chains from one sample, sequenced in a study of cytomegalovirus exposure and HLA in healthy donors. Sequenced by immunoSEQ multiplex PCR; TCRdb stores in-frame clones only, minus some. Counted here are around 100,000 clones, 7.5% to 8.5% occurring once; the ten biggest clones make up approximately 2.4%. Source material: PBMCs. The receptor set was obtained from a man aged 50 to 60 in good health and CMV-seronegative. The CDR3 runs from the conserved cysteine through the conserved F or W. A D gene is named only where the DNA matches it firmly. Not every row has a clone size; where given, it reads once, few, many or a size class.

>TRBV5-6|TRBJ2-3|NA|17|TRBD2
TGTGCCAGCAGCTCCCTAGCGGGGGGGCTAATTACAGATACGCAGTATTTT
CASSSLAGGLITDTQYF
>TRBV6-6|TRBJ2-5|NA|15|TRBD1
TGTGCCAGCAGTTATCGGACAGGGGGCACAGAGACCCAGTACTTC
CASSYRTGGTETQYF
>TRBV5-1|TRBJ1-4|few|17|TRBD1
TGCGCCAGCAACGCCGGACCGGACAGGGGGCGGAATGAAAAACTGTTTTTT
CASNAGPDRGRNEKLFF
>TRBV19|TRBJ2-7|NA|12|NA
TGTGCCAGTAGTATTCCGGGCTACGAGCAGTACTTC
CASSIPGYEQYF
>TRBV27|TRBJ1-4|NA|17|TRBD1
TGTGCCAGCAGACATCTAGGGACAGGGGGGCTTAATGAAAAACTGTTTTTT
CASRHLGTGGLNEKLFF
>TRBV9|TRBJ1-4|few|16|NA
TGTGCCAGCAGCAAATATTCGGGGGGGGCGGGGGAAAAACTGTTTTTT
CASSKYSGGAGEKLFF
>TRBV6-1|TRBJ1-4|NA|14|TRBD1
TGTGCCAGCAGCCAGGACAGGGGCGGGGAAAAACTGTTTTTT
CASSQDRGGEKLFF
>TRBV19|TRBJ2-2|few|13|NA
TGTGCCAGTAGTACGGCGAACACCGGGGAGCTGTTTTTT
CASSTANTGELFF
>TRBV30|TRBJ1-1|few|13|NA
TGTGCCTGGACCCCGGCAGGGTTTGCTGAAGCTTTCTTT
CAWTPAGFAEAFF
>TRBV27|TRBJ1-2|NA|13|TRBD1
TGTGCCAGCAGTGGGACAGGGTTTAACGGCTACACCTTC
CASSGTGFNGYTF
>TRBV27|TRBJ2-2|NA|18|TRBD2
TGTGCCAGCAGTTCGACTAGCGGGGTTGGGCGGGTCACCGGGGAGCTGTTTTTT
CASSSTSGVGRVTGELFF
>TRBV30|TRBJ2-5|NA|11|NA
TGTGCCTGGAAACAGGAAGAGACCCAGTACTTC
CAWKQEETQYF
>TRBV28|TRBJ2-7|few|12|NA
TGTGCCAGCAGTCGTATCTCCTACGAGCAGTACTTC
CASSRISYEQYF
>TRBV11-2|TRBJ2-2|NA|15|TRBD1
TGTGCCAGCAGCTTCGGAACAGGGGGCACCGGGGAGCTGTTTTTT
CASSFGTGGTGELFF
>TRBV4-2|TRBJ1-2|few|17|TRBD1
TGTGCCAGCAGCCAACCACGGACAGGACTGGGCCATGGGGGCTACACCTTC
CASSQPRTGLGHGGYTF
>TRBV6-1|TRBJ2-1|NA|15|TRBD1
TGTGCCAGCAGTGACGGGCAGGGGGAGAGCAATGAGCAGTTCTTC
CASSDGQGESNEQFF
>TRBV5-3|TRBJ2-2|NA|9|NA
TGTGCCATTTCTGGGGAGCTGTTTTTT
CAISGELFF
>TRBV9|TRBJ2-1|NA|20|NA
TGTGCCAGCATTATTCCCGTTTCACACTCGCACAGGGTCTCCTACAATGAGCAGTTCTTC
CASIIPVSHSHRVSYNEQFF
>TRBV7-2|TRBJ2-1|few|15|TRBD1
TGTGCCAGCAGCTTCTCGGGACAGGGTTTCAATGAGCAGTTCTTC
CASSFSGQGFNEQFF
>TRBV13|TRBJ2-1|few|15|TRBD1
TGTGCCAGCAGCTATTCGTCGACAGGGTACAATGAGCAGTTCTTC
CASSYSSTGYNEQFF
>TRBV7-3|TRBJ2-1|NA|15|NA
TGTGCCAGCAGCTCAACTGCTAGTAGCTACAATGAGCAGTTCTTC
CASSSTASSYNEQFF
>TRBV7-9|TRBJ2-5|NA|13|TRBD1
TGTGCCAGCAGCCCCCGGGACAGCCAGACCCAGTACTTC
CASSPRDSQTQYF